The 17 T cell receptor beta chains listed next were all sequenced from one sample in a study of T cells and copy number aberrations in small-cell lung cancer. Profiling relied on immunoSEQ multiplex PCR, and the TCRdb table lists in-frame clones only, not all of them. The sample lists 260 or so clones, 87% occurring once. Source material: tumor tissue. All receptors derive from a woman in her sixties or seventies with small cell lung cancer.

This chain joins TRBV21-1 and TRBJ2-2; the DNA was not compared with TRBD2, the D call given in the table. TRBV21-1 is flagged as a pseudogene. The CDR3 totals 14 residues. DNA of the CDR3: TGTGCCAGCAGCTCTAGCGGGTGCACCGGGGAGCTGTTTTTT. Its translation is CASSSSGCTGELFF.

The chain employs TRBV5-1 and TRBJ2-1; 14 bases fit TRBD2. Germline values: CDR1 SGHRS, CDR2 YFSETQ. The CDR3 spans 19 residues. V shed 4 bases, J shed 6 bases, and the junction held 15 bases outside the gene matches. The CDR3 spells CASSRKGLAGVSGGNEQFF. In nucleotides, the CDR3 is TGCGCCAGCAGCCGGAAGGGACTAGCGGGAGTTTCTGGAGGCAATGAGCAGTTCTTC.

The chain combines TRBV14 with TRBJ1-1; 8 bases agree with TRBD1. The CDR3 is 15 amino acids. The V gene end was trimmed by 2 bases and the J gene end by 4 bases; junction bases not matched to a gene: 6. Per the germline V gene, CDR1 is SGHDN and CDR2 is FVKESK. The CDR3 loop is CASSQQGAQSTEAFF. CDR3 in DNA: TGTGCCAGCAGCCAACAGGGGGCCCAAAGCACTGAAGCTTTCTTT.

This clone was picked up one time. The V call is TRBV27, the J call TRBJ2-2; D gene ambiguous. The CDR3 consists of 12 residues. In germline, CDR1 is MNHEY, CDR2 SMNVEV (reference sequence). Between the trimmed V and J ends, which lost 5 bases and 5 bases, there was a span of 6 bases. The CDR3, as DNA: TGTGCCAGCAGTCAACAGACCGGGGAGCTGTTTTTT. It codes for CASSQQTGELFF.

In the case of this clone: The junction and the germline gene differ at one end; a read error may be behind it. The V call is TRBV5-8, the J call TRBJ2-5; TRBD1 aligns across 7 bases. This CDR3 comprises 11 residues. The germline V gene has CDR1 SGHTS and CDR2 YDEGEE. The CDR3: CASDRVETQYF. The CDR3 nucleotides are TGTGCCAGCGACAGGGTGGAGACTCAGTACTTC.

This clone was observed once. This sequence joins TRBV2 and TRBJ2-7; D remains unclear. Germline-derived CDR1 and CDR2 are SNHLY and FYNNEI. This CDR3 is 11 amino acids long. V lost 4 bases and J lost 4, with 5 bases in between. CDR3 DNA: TGTGCCAGCAGTGCAACGTACGAGCAGTACTTC. Its protein is CASSATYEQYF.

V usage is TRBV29-1 and J usage is TRBJ2-7, with D perhaps assigned TRBD1 or TRBD2 (5 bases each). The CDR3 has 14 residues. V gave up 1 base and J gave up 4 bases, with 14 bases separating them. The germline CDR1 and CDR2 sequences are SQVTM and ANQGSEA. The CDR3 loop reads CSVEVSGARYEQYF. The DNA for the CDR3 is TGCAGCGTTGAAGTATCCGGGGCGCGGTACGAGCAGTACTTC.

The CDR3 spells CASSLERELYEQYF. The CDR3 DNA is TGTGCCAGCAGCTTGGAGCGGGAGCTCTACGAGCAGTACTTC. The J gene is TRBJ2-7, the V gene TRBV5-5; 8 bases align to TRBD2. Losses at the gene ends were 0 bases for V and 3 bases for J; bases not matched to a gene: 2. This CDR3 has 14 residues. Germline CDR1 and CDR2: SGHKS and YYEKEE (reference sequence).

This chain links TRBV4-3 with TRBJ2-5; 7 bases match TRBD1. The CDR3 extends over 15 amino acids. The junction had 10 bases not matched to a gene; V was cut back by 0 bases and J by 9 bases. In germline, CDR1 is LGHNA, CDR2 YSLEER. CDR3 amino acids: CASSQDTGAQWAQYF. The CDR3 DNA is TGCGCCAGCAGCCAAGACACAGGGGCGCAGTGGGCCCAGTACTTC.

The rearrangement links TRBV25-1 to TRBJ2-5, with D perhaps matching TRBD1 (6 bases). The germline gives CDR1 MGHDK, CDR2 SYGVNS. Trimming left V 2 bases short and J 1 base short, with 14 bases between. This CDR3 is built from 16 residues. CDR3 loop: CASSEPSTGLQETQYF. Here the CDR3 DNA reads TGTGCCAGCAGTGAACCCTCCACAGGGCTCCAAGAGACCCAGTACTTC.

The chain employs TRBV28 and TRBJ2-7, with D perhaps matching TRBD2 (6 bases). The CDR3 has 12 residues. Germline assignment: CDR1 MDHEN and CDR2 SYDVKM. Trimming removed 1 base at V and 9 bases at J, with 10 bases between. The CDR3 sequence is CASSLLLGGQYF. CDR3 nucleotide sequence: TGTGCCAGCAGTTTATTATTGGGGGGGCAGTACTTC.

The V call is TRBV11-2, the J call TRBJ2-5, with TRBD2 as a possible D gene (5 bases). CDR1 and CDR2 (germline): SGHAT, FQNNGV. The V end lost 5 bases, the J end lost 2 bases, and 15 bases lay between the germline ends. This CDR3 has 15 amino acids. CDR3 protein: CASSRALGRQETQYF. CDR3 bases: TGTGCCAGCAGCAGAGCCCTAGGGAGACAAGAGACCCAGTACTTC.

V is TRBV7-8 and J is TRBJ1-4; a weak D match, TRBD1 (6 bases). This CDR3 has 14 amino acids. V shed 5 bases and J shed 2 bases, with 9 bases lying between them. The germline CDR1 and CDR2 sequences are SGHVS and FQNEAQ. The CDR3: CASSPGQTNEKLFF. The CDR3 region has the DNA TGTGCCAGCAGCCCAGGACAGACTAATGAAAAACTGTTTTTT. Full variable domain (rest looked up from reference TRBV7-8 and TRBJ1-4): GAGVSQSPRYKVAKRGQDVALRCDPISGHVSLFWYQQALGQGPEFLTYFQNEAQLDKSGLPSDRFFAERPEGSVSTLKIQRTQQEDSAVYLCASSPGQTNEKLFFGSGTQLSVL.

This clone appeared a single time. This chain connects TRBV19 to TRBJ2-1; D call uncertain. Between the trimmed V and J ends, which lost 3 bases and 0 bases, there was a span of 9 bases. This CDR3 spans 15 amino acids. The V gene's germline CDR1 is LNHDA and CDR2 SQIVND (reference sequence). The CDR3 protein is CASSIVRSSYNEQFF. The CDR3 DNA follows: TGTGCCAGTAGTATCGTGCGGAGCTCCTACAATGAGCAGTTCTTC.

In regard to this clone: The junction and the germline gene differ at one end; a read error may be behind it. Distinct nucleotide sequences in the sample also encode this CDR3. The chain employs TRBV19 and TRBJ2-7, with 9 bases matching TRBD2. The CDR3 contains 16 residues. Germline lookup yields CDR1 LNHDA and CDR2 SQIVND (reference sequence). For the CDR3, the DNA is TGCGCCAGTAGTATGGCGGCTAGCGGGAAAGAAAGGGAGCAGTACTTC. Translated: CASSMAASGKEREQYF.

This chain uses TRBV30 with TRBJ1-2; maybe TRBD1 (5 bases). This CDR3 is 13 amino acids long. The ends were cut back, 4 bases at V and 6 bases at J, with 15 bases in the middle. CDR1 and CDR2 from the germline V gene are GTSNPN and SVGIG (reference sequence). CDR3 nucleotide sequence: TGTGCCTGGACTACGGGGACCTTTGATGGCTACACCTTC. Its protein is CAWTTGTFDGYTF.

The chain employs TRBV14 and TRBJ1-2, with D perhaps matching TRBD1 (6 bases). This CDR3 is 13 amino acids long. The V end was cut by 1 base, the J end by 10 bases, with 13 bases between. Germline loops: CDR1 SGHDN, CDR2 FVKESK. CDR3 sequence: CASSQARGPNYTF. For the CDR3, the DNA is TGTGCCAGCAGCCAAGCCAGGGGTCCGAACTACACCTTC.